The rows below give T cell receptor beta chains drawn from one sample of a study of T-cell memory formation after mild COVID-19. TCRdb used MiXCR to reprocess the 5' RACE reads, holding one entry per CDR3 protein. Of around 90,000 distinct CDR3 sequences in the sample, about 15% were seen once. The material sequenced was PBMCs or a T cell subset sorted from them (not recorded which). The receptor set was obtained from a man aged 18 to 29 who had mild COVID-19 (a few samples of this study predate the infection). Cell type and time point are not known. CDR3s include the opening cysteine and the closing phenylalanine or tryptophan. D genes are given only for firm matches. Where a row states a size, it is once, few, many or the class of an expanded clone; other rows omit it.

v_gene,j_gene,d_gene,abundance,CDR3nt,CDR3aa
TRBV14,TRBJ2-7,TRBD2,NA,TGTGCCAGCAGCCAAAGCGGGGAGCCCCTCGAGCAGTACTTC,CASSQSGEPLEQYF
TRBV7-9,TRBJ2-5,NA,NA,TGTGCCAGCAGTAGAGTCGTGGTAGGGGGAGAGACCCAGTACTTC,CASSRVVVGGETQYF
TRBV9,TRBJ2-1,TRBD2,few,TGTGCCAGCAGCGTAGGCGGGGGGGCCGGGAATGAGCAGTTCTTC,CASSVGGGAGNEQFF
TRBV10-3,TRBJ2-5,TRBD2,few,TGTGCCATCAGTGAGAGGCGGGGGGGCAACCAAGAGACCCAGTACTTC,CAISERRGGNQETQYF
TRBV19,TRBJ2-1,TRBD1,NA,TGTGCCAGTAGTCGGCCGGACAGGAGATACAATGAGCAGTTCTTC,CASSRPDRRYNEQFF
TRBV10-3,TRBJ2-7,NA,few,TGTGCCATCAGTGAGTCGAAGGGGAACGAGCAGTACTTC,CAISESKGNEQYF
TRBV7-9,TRBJ1-2,TRBD1,few,TGTGCCAGCAGCTTTACGGGACAGGGCGGTGGCTACACCTTC,CASSFTGQGGGYTF
TRBV4-1,TRBJ1-2,NA,NA,TGCGCCAGCAGCCAAGTCCCTCTGGGGGAAGATGGCTACACCTTC,CASSQVPLGEDGYTF
TRBV4-2,TRBJ2-3,NA,NA,TGTGCCAGCAGCCAAGAGCAGGGAATCATTGCAGATACGCAGTATTTT,CASSQEQGIIADTQYF
TRBV9,TRBJ1-5,NA,few,TGTGCCAGCAGCGTAGATACCGGTAGCAATCAGCCCCAGCATTTT,CASSVDTGSNQPQHF
TRBV2,TRBJ2-5,NA,few,TGTGCCAGCAGTGAATTTTACAGCCAAGAGACCCAGTACTTC,CASSEFYSQETQYF
TRBV27,TRBJ2-3,NA,many,TGTGCCAGCAGTTCAGGGGATTTGGATACGCAGTATTTT,CASSSGDLDTQYF
TRBV7-8,TRBJ2-1,TRBD2,many,TGTGCCAGCAGCCGAACTAGCGGGGGACCTTACAATGAGCAGTTCTTC,CASSRTSGGPYNEQFF
TRBV29-1,TRBJ2-3,NA,many,TGCAGCGGGACAGCTAGACTCACAGATACGCAGTATTTT,CSGTARLTDTQYF
TRBV6-2/TRBV6-3,TRBJ1-5,NA,few,TGTGCCAGCAGTCACGGGTCGGGGACTCAGCCCCAGCATTTT,CASSHGSGTQPQHF
TRBV7-6,TRBJ2-1,NA,many,TGTGCCAGCAGCCCGAGCACAGGGGACTACTACAATGAGCAGTTCTTC,CASSPSTGDYYNEQFF
TRBV5-6,TRBJ1-2,NA,NA,TGTGCCAGCAGCGGAAGCCTCTGGGGCCAAAACTATGGCTACACCTTC,CASSGSLWGQNYGYTF
TRBV14,TRBJ1-1,NA,NA,TGTGCCAGCAGCGAAGAGTTCGGGCCCCATGCTGAAGCTTTCTTT,CASSEEFGPHAEAFF
TRBV12-3/TRBV12-4,TRBJ2-7,NA,few,TGTGCCAGCAGTTTTTTTGGCCGCAGCTCCTACGAGCAGTACTTC,CASSFFGRSSYEQYF
TRBV12-3/TRBV12-4,TRBJ1-1,NA,few,TGTGCCAGCAGCGGCCGGGGGGATGAAGCTTTCTTT,CASSGRGDEAFF
TRBV7-9,TRBJ2-3,TRBD2,few,TGTGCCAGCAGCTCTACGAGGACTAGCGGGGGGACAGATACGCAGTATTTT,CASSSTRTSGGTDTQYF
TRBV29-1,TRBJ1-1,TRBD1,NA,TGCAGCGTTGGGTCAGGGGGTATCGCTTTCTTT,CSVGSGGIAFF
TRBV2,TRBJ2-1,NA,few,TGTGCCAGCAGTGAAGGGGGGCGAACCTACAATGAGCAGTTCTTC,CASSEGGRTYNEQFF
TRBV9,TRBJ2-1,NA,NA,TGTGCCAGCAGCGTAGATCCTCCGACGGCTACTGTTGGTGAGCAGTTCTTC,CASSVDPPTATVGEQFF
TRBV7-9,TRBJ2-3,TRBD1,few,TGTGCCAGCTCAGGGGGAAGCACAGATACGCAGTATTTT,CASSGGSTDTQYF
TRBV4-3,TRBJ2-3,NA,many,TGCGCCAGCAGCCAAGACGACACGTCCGCGGATACGCAGTATTTT,CASSQDDTSADTQYF
TRBV2,TRBJ1-5,NA,few,TGTGCCAGCACCCCCGGCCAAGGGAGCAATCAGCCCCAGCATTTT,CASTPGQGSNQPQHF